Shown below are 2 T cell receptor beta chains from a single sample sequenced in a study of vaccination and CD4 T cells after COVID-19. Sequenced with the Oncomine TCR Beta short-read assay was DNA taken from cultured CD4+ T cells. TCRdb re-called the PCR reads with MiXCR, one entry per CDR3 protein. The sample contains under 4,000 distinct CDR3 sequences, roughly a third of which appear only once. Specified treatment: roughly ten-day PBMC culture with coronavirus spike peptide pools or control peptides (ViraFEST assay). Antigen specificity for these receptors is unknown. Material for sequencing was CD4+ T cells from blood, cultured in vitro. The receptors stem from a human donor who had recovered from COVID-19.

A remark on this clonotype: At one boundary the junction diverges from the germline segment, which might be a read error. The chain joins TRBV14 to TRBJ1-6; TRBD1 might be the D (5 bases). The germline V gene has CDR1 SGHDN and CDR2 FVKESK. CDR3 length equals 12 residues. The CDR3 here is CASRGLGSPFHF. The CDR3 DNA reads TGTGCCAGCAGGGGGCTGGGCTCACCCTTCCACTTT. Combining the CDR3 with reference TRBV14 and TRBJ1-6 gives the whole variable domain EAGVTQFPSHSVIEKGQTVTLRCDPISGHDNLYWYRRVMGKEIKFLLHFVKESKQDESGMPNNRFLAERTGGTYSTLKVQPAELEDSGVYFCASRGLGSPFHFGNGTRLTVT.

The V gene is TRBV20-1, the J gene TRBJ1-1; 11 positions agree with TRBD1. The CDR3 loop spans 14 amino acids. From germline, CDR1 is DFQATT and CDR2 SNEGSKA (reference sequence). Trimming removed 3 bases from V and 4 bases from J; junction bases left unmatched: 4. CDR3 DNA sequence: TGCAGTGCTAGCCTCGGGACAGGGGGCACTGAAGCTTTCTTT. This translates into CSASLGTGGTEAFF.